This T cell receptor (beta chain) is from a study of radiation and T cells in renal cell carcinoma. Assay used: immunoSEQ multiplex PCR; TCRdb lists only in-frame clones, some missing. In the table there are 150,000 or so clones, about 87% of which are singletons. Germline values: CDR1 WSHSY, CDR2 SAAADI. The CDR3 is 14 amino acids. The V gene lost 3 bases and the J gene lost 6 bases, with 9 bases spanning the gap. Time point noted: baseline pretreatment blood. Specified treatment: 15 Gy SBRT to primary tumor, nephrectomy 4 weeks later. This specimen was blood, taken from a patient whose treatment included radiotherapy and nephrectomy. V and J are TRBV10-2 and TRBJ1-6; D is unclear. This TCR was sampled from a woman in her 70s with renal cell carcinoma. The CDR3 sequence is CASSEVMGNSPLHF. The CDR3, as DNA: TGCGCCAGCAGTGAAGTAATGGGTAATTCACCCCTCCACTTT.